This is a list of T cell receptor beta chains from one sample in a study of blood T cells in healthy people across ages. TCRdb processed the 5' RACE reads anew with MiXCR; each CDR3 protein has one entry. The profile shows over 700,000 distinct CDR3 sequences, 20% to 25% of them singletons. Separately, the same data were catalogued under a study of T cells of mothers and their children.

Sequencing was performed on blood. The receptors stem from a boy aged 5 to 17 in good health. Each CDR3 is given with its conserved first and last residue. The D gene is left open where the match is weak. A clone size is listed for some rows: how often the clone was seen (once, few, many), or a class if it is expanded.

abundance: -
v_gene: TRBV10-3
d_gene: -
j_gene: TRBJ2-5
CDR3nt: TGTGCCACCCAAGGGGGGGCACAAGAGACCCAGTACTTC
CDR3aa: CATQGGAQETQYF

abundance: -
v_gene: TRBV10-3
d_gene: TRBD2
j_gene: TRBJ2-7
CDR3nt: TGTGCCATCAGTGGAGCCGGGACTAGCGGGCTTAACTCCTACGAGCAGTACTTC
CDR3aa: CAISGAGTSGLNSYEQYF

abundance: -
v_gene: TRBV19
d_gene: -
j_gene: TRBJ2-3
CDR3nt: TGTGCCAGTAGTATGGGGATGGCGGATACGCAGTATTTT
CDR3aa: CASSMGMADTQYF

abundance: -
v_gene: TRBV7-8
d_gene: -
j_gene: TRBJ2-6
CDR3nt: TGTGCCAGCAGCTTCAGGACCTCTGGGGCCAACGTCCTGACTTTC
CDR3aa: CASSFRTSGANVLTF

abundance: few
v_gene: TRBV15
d_gene: -
j_gene: TRBJ2-3
CDR3nt: TGTGCCACCAGCAGAGATTCTGTCGTGCAGCGGACAGATACGCAGTATTTT
CDR3aa: CATSRDSVVQRTDTQYF

abundance: few
v_gene: TRBV9
d_gene: -
j_gene: TRBJ2-7
CDR3nt: TGTGCCAGCAGCGCATCGAGCGGGCGCCACGAGCAGTACTTC
CDR3aa: CASSASSGRHEQYF

abundance: few
v_gene: TRBV27
d_gene: TRBD1
j_gene: TRBJ2-1
CDR3nt: TGTGCCAGCAGTGACCGGGACAGGGTTCATGAGCAGTTCTTC
CDR3aa: CASSDRDRVHEQFF

abundance: many
v_gene: TRBV7-9
d_gene: -
j_gene: TRBJ2-3
CDR3nt: TGTGCCAGCAGCTTAGGCCAGGGGCCAGATACGCAGTATTTT
CDR3aa: CASSLGQGPDTQYF

abundance: few
v_gene: TRBV27
d_gene: TRBD1
j_gene: TRBJ2-7
CDR3nt: TGTGCCAGCAGGAGGCCCGGGACAGGGGGCGACGAGCAGTACTTC
CDR3aa: CASRRPGTGGDEQYF

abundance: -
v_gene: TRBV5-1
d_gene: -
j_gene: TRBJ1-1
CDR3nt: TGCGCCAGCAGCCCCGGGCAAGGCGGGGACACTGAAGCTTTCTTT
CDR3aa: CASSPGQGGDTEAFF

abundance: -
v_gene: TRBV19
d_gene: -
j_gene: TRBJ2-1
CDR3nt: TGTGCCAGTAGTATAGGCGCGCGTCTAATAGTGGGGAATGAGCAGTTCTTC
CDR3aa: CASSIGARLIVGNEQFF

abundance: -
v_gene: TRBV28
d_gene: TRBD1
j_gene: TRBJ2-4
CDR3nt: TGTGCCAGCGCGACAGGGATAGCGAACATTCAGTACTTC
CDR3aa: CASATGIANIQYF

abundance: -
v_gene: TRBV15
d_gene: TRBD2
j_gene: TRBJ2-7
CDR3nt: TGTGCCACCAGCAGAGTTCCTAGCGGGAGGACCCTCGAGCAGTACTTC
CDR3aa: CATSRVPSGRTLEQYF

abundance: -
v_gene: TRBV29-1
d_gene: -
j_gene: TRBJ1-2
CDR3nt: TGCAGCGCTGTCTCAAGAAACTATGGCTACACCTTC
CDR3aa: CSAVSRNYGYTF

abundance: -
v_gene: TRBV29-1
d_gene: -
j_gene: TRBJ1-2
CDR3nt: TGCAGCGTTTGGGGAGTATCTAACTATGGCTACACCTTC
CDR3aa: CSVWGVSNYGYTF

abundance: -
v_gene: TRBV4-2
d_gene: -
j_gene: TRBJ1-3
CDR3nt: TGTGCCAGCAGCCAAGTGGACGAGTCTGGAAACACCATATATTTT
CDR3aa: CASSQVDESGNTIYF

abundance: -
v_gene: TRBV7-2
d_gene: TRBD2
j_gene: TRBJ2-4
CDR3nt: TGTGCCAGCAGCTTAGAATGGGGGGGTGGGAACATTCAGTACTTC
CDR3aa: CASSLEWGGGNIQYF

abundance: few
v_gene: TRBV5-1
d_gene: -
j_gene: TRBJ1-1
CDR3nt: TGCGCCAGCAGCTTGGAGGGGTTCGGTGAAGCTTTCTTT
CDR3aa: CASSLEGFGEAFF

abundance: few
v_gene: TRBV28
d_gene: -
j_gene: TRBJ2-5
CDR3nt: TGTGCCAGCAGAGGGACCGATGACCCAACAACCCAGTACTTC
CDR3aa: CASRGTDDPTTQYF

abundance: few
v_gene: TRBV4-2
d_gene: TRBD2
j_gene: TRBJ2-1
CDR3nt: TGTGCCAGCAGCCCTCAACTAGCGGGAGAGGGCAATGAGCAGTTCTTC
CDR3aa: CASSPQLAGEGNEQFF

abundance: few
v_gene: TRBV20-1
d_gene: -
j_gene: TRBJ2-3
CDR3nt: TGCAGTGTAGGGCAGGAGATAGCAGATACGCAGTATTTT
CDR3aa: CSVGQEIADTQYF

abundance: many
v_gene: TRBV15
d_gene: -
j_gene: TRBJ2-5
CDR3nt: TGTGCCACCAGCAGTATGATGGTGGAGACCCAGTACTTC
CDR3aa: CATSSMMVETQYF

abundance: -
v_gene: TRBV10-3
d_gene: -
j_gene: TRBJ1-2
CDR3nt: TGTGCCATCAGTGAGGGACAGAATGAGGGCTACACCTTC
CDR3aa: CAISEGQNEGYTF

abundance: -
v_gene: TRBV3-1
d_gene: TRBD1
j_gene: TRBJ1-1
CDR3nt: TGTGCCAGCAGCGAATTCCGGGACAGGACGTCTGAAGCTTTCTTT
CDR3aa: CASSEFRDRTSEAFF

abundance: -
v_gene: TRBV6-1
d_gene: TRBD1
j_gene: TRBJ2-1
CDR3nt: TGTGCCAGCAGTGCCCGCCGACAGGGGGTGGACAATGAGCAGTTCTTC
CDR3aa: CASSARRQGVDNEQFF

abundance: few
v_gene: TRBV3-1
d_gene: -
j_gene: TRBJ1-4
CDR3nt: TGTGCCAGCAGCCAACCACCGGGCGAAAAACTGTTTTTT
CDR3aa: CASSQPPGEKLFF

abundance: -
v_gene: TRBV7-2
d_gene: TRBD2
j_gene: TRBJ2-5
CDR3nt: TGTGCCAGCAGCCCCCAGGGACTAGACCAAGAGACCCAGTACTTC
CDR3aa: CASSPQGLDQETQYF

abundance: -
v_gene: TRBV6-1
d_gene: -
j_gene: TRBJ2-4
CDR3nt: TGTGCCAGCAGTGAATGGGTAGCCAAAAACATTCAGTACTTC
CDR3aa: CASSEWVAKNIQYF

abundance: -
v_gene: TRBV29-1
d_gene: -
j_gene: TRBJ2-1
CDR3nt: TGCAGCGTCGTACCGGGATCACTAGATGAGCAGTTCTTC
CDR3aa: CSVVPGSLDEQFF

abundance: few
v_gene: TRBV28
d_gene: TRBD2
j_gene: TRBJ2-1
CDR3nt: TGTGCCAGCAGTTTATGGGGACTAGCGGGAAACTACAATGAGCAGTTCTTC
CDR3aa: CASSLWGLAGNYNEQFF

abundance: -
v_gene: TRBV10-3
d_gene: -
j_gene: TRBJ1-2
CDR3nt: TGTGCCATCAACCCGGAGGGGGGACTCCATGGCTACACCTTC
CDR3aa: CAINPEGGLHGYTF

abundance: few
v_gene: TRBV12-3/TRBV12-4
d_gene: -
j_gene: TRBJ2-1
CDR3nt: TGTGCCAGCATTGACCCTGGGACCTCCGCCAACAATGAGCAGTTCTTC
CDR3aa: CASIDPGTSANNEQFF

abundance: -
v_gene: TRBV9
d_gene: TRBD2
j_gene: TRBJ2-1
CDR3nt: TGTGCCAGCAGCGTAGGTAGCGGGGGCTACAATGAGCAGTTCTTC
CDR3aa: CASSVGSGGYNEQFF

abundance: -
v_gene: TRBV25-1
d_gene: TRBD1
j_gene: TRBJ2-1
CDR3nt: TGTACCAGCAGTCTCGGGACAGGAGTCTACAATGAGCAGTTCTTC
CDR3aa: CTSSLGTGVYNEQFF

abundance: -
v_gene: TRBV29-1
d_gene: -
j_gene: TRBJ1-1
CDR3nt: TGCAGCGTAACACCGAACACTGAAGCTTTCTTT
CDR3aa: CSVTPNTEAFF

abundance: -
v_gene: TRBV4-2
d_gene: TRBD1
j_gene: TRBJ2-7
CDR3nt: TGTGCCAGCAGCCAAGTGAGGGGGCCCTACGAGCAGTACTTC
CDR3aa: CASSQVRGPYEQYF

abundance: -
v_gene: TRBV5-1
d_gene: TRBD1
j_gene: TRBJ2-5
CDR3nt: TGCGCCAGCCGAACCCTCGACAGGGACGAGACCCAGTACTTC
CDR3aa: CASRTLDRDETQYF

abundance: -
v_gene: TRBV12-3/TRBV12-4
d_gene: -
j_gene: TRBJ1-2
CDR3nt: TGTGCCAGCAGTTCGGGACCAGCTAACTATGGCTACACCTTC
CDR3aa: CASSSGPANYGYTF

abundance: -
v_gene: TRBV5-1
d_gene: -
j_gene: TRBJ2-1
CDR3nt: TGCGCCAGCAGCTTGGCCCCTGGCTGGAATGAGCAGTTCTTC
CDR3aa: CASSLAPGWNEQFF

abundance: -
v_gene: TRBV27
d_gene: TRBD2
j_gene: TRBJ2-1
CDR3nt: TGTGCCACCCTTGGACTAGCGGGGGGCAATGAGCAGTTCTTC
CDR3aa: CATLGLAGGNEQFF

abundance: few
v_gene: TRBV2
d_gene: TRBD1
j_gene: TRBJ2-1
CDR3nt: TGTGCCAGCACCACCGGGACAGATTACAATGAGCAGTTCTTC
CDR3aa: CASTTGTDYNEQFF

abundance: -
v_gene: TRBV6-6
d_gene: TRBD1
j_gene: TRBJ1-4
CDR3nt: TGTGCCAGCAGGCAACTGCAGGGGGGATCAAATGAAAAACTGTTTTTT
CDR3aa: CASRQLQGGSNEKLFF

abundance: many
v_gene: TRBV3-1
d_gene: -
j_gene: TRBJ2-5
CDR3nt: TGTGCCAGCAGCCAAATATTCGACATCACGGGGACCCAGTACTTC
CDR3aa: CASSQIFDITGTQYF

abundance: -
v_gene: TRBV7-3
d_gene: -
j_gene: TRBJ2-2
CDR3nt: TGTGCCAGCAGCTTAGGGTTCGCATCCGGGGAGCTGTTTTTT
CDR3aa: CASSLGFASGELFF

abundance: -
v_gene: TRBV10-3
d_gene: -
j_gene: TRBJ2-1
CDR3nt: TGTGCCATCAGTGAGTCAGGTGGGGAGAATGAGCAGTTCTTC
CDR3aa: CAISESGGENEQFF

abundance: -
v_gene: TRBV11-3
d_gene: -
j_gene: TRBJ2-5
CDR3nt: TGTGCCAGCAGCCCGCGCCGAGGGACGCAGCATCCAGAGACCCAGTACTTC
CDR3aa: CASSPRRGTQHPETQYF

abundance: few
v_gene: TRBV27
d_gene: TRBD1
j_gene: TRBJ2-1
CDR3nt: TGTGCCAGCAGGGGGGACAGGGAAGACAATGAGCAGTTCTTC
CDR3aa: CASRGDREDNEQFF

abundance: few
v_gene: TRBV5-4
d_gene: -
j_gene: TRBJ2-1
CDR3nt: TGTGCCAGCAGCACAACAGCTATCAATGAGCAGTTCTTC
CDR3aa: CASSTTAINEQFF

abundance: -
v_gene: TRBV7-3
d_gene: TRBD1
j_gene: TRBJ2-2
CDR3nt: TGTGCCAGCAGCTTAGAGGGACAGTACTCAAGCACCGGGGAGCTGTTTTTT
CDR3aa: CASSLEGQYSSTGELFF

abundance: -
v_gene: TRBV14
d_gene: -
j_gene: TRBJ1-2
CDR3nt: TGTGCCAGCAGCCACCCACAGGGCACTAACTATGGCTACACCTTC
CDR3aa: CASSHPQGTNYGYTF

abundance: -
v_gene: TRBV7-9
d_gene: -
j_gene: TRBJ2-5
CDR3nt: TGTGCCAGCGGCTTAAGGAAAGAGGGGGAGACCCAGTACTTC
CDR3aa: CASGLRKEGETQYF

abundance: -
v_gene: TRBV7-2
d_gene: -
j_gene: TRBJ2-2
CDR3nt: TGTGCCAGCAGCTTAGGGACATCTATCTACACCGGGGAGCTGTTTTTT
CDR3aa: CASSLGTSIYTGELFF

abundance: few
v_gene: TRBV29-1
d_gene: -
j_gene: TRBJ2-7
CDR3nt: TGCAGCGTTGGGGGTTACTACGAGCAGTACTTC
CDR3aa: CSVGGYYEQYF

abundance: few
v_gene: TRBV7-8
d_gene: TRBD2
j_gene: TRBJ2-1
CDR3nt: TGTGCCAGCAGCTGGGGGGTAGCGGGGGTCAATGAGCAGTTCTTC
CDR3aa: CASSWGVAGVNEQFF

abundance: -
v_gene: TRBV2
d_gene: -
j_gene: TRBJ2-7
CDR3nt: TGTGCCAGCAGTGCGGGACCTGGCTCCTACGAGCAGTACTTC
CDR3aa: CASSAGPGSYEQYF